The sample holds a few counts of the clone carrying this TCR beta chain. TCRdb called the reads again in MiXCR, with one record for every CDR3 protein. This sample has around 530,000 distinct CDR3 sequences, with around 27% found just once. The data stem from a study of T cell repertoires in cytomegalovirus infection. Sequencing was performed on PBMCs. This sequence originates from a human donor in good health (CMV status not recorded). Some clones in this sample may be carry-over from other donors' samples.

CDR3 residues: CASSYSRAGTGAGNTIYF. In DNA form, the CDR3 reads TGTGCCAGCAGTTACTCTCGAGCCGGAACGGGGGCTGGAAACACCATATATTTT. This chain links TRBV6-5 with TRBJ1-3; tentative D call: TRBD1 (5 bases). The CDR3 contains 18 residues. Germline lookup yields CDR1 MNHEY and CDR2 SVGAGI. Trimming cost V 0 bases and J 2 bases, with 17 bases left between them.